These 9 T cell receptor beta chains were sequenced from one sample in a study of early T cells in non-severe SARS-CoV-2 infection. TCRdb reprocessed the 5' RACE reads via MiXCR and lists one record per CDR3 protein. The top ten clones hold approximately 1.1% of a sample with 50,000 to 75,000 distinct CDR3 sequences, around 12% of them seen once. The sample consisted of whole blood, taken at baseline. Source of these receptors: an adult who was a healthcare worker with PCR-confirmed SARS-CoV-2 infection or an uninfected control (not recorded which). The donor label of this sample is uncertain.

This clonotype showed up many times. V usage is TRBV6-2 or TRBV6-3 and J usage is TRBJ2-5, with D possibly being TRBD1 (5 bases). V lost 3 bases, J lost 6 bases, and 17 bases lay in between. This CDR3 has 15 amino acids. Germline V CDR1 and CDR2: MNHEY, SVGEGT. In DNA form, the CDR3 reads TGTGCCAGCAGTTATGTGGCAGGCAGGGAAAAGACCCAGTACTTC. Encoded protein: CASSYVAGREKTQYF.

The chain joins TRBV7-9 to TRBJ2-5; 12 bases match TRBD2. Germline assignment: CDR1 SEHNR and CDR2 FQNEAQ (reference sequence). This CDR3 spans 15 amino acids. Trimming at V came to 4 bases and at J to 12 bases, leaving 12 bases not matched to a gene. CDR3 coding DNA: TGTGCCAGCAGCTACGCACTAGCGGGGGGTCCCGACAAGTACTTC. Its translation: CASSYALAGGPDKYF.

This clonotype was seen ten or more times. CDR3 in DNA: TGTGCCAGCAGCATCGGGACAGTGGGTCAGCCCCAGCATTTT. Its translation: CASSIGTVGQPQHF. This rearrangement joins TRBV7-9 to TRBJ1-5, with 7 bases fitting TRBD1. Germline V lookup: CDR1 SEHNR, CDR2 FQNEAQ (reference sequence). CDR3 length: 14 residues. V trimming: 5 bases; J trimming: 6 bases; junction bases outside the gene matches: 7.

This clonotype was recorded many times. The chain uses TRBV4-2 and TRBJ1-6; TRBD1 agrees at 10 bases. J lost 10 bases, V lost 1 base, and 7 bases had no gene match. The CDR3 runs to 16 residues. Germline V gene sequence: CDR1 LGHNA, CDR2 YNFKEQ. In DNA, the CDR3 is TGTGCCAGCAGCCAAGGGGGGACAGGGGTTGAGTCACCCCTCCACTTT. This translates into CASSQGGTGVESPLHF.

This clonotype was picked up a small number of times. This chain links TRBV20-1 with TRBJ1-6; no firm D call. V was trimmed by 4 bases and J by 7 bases, leaving 8 bases between them. This CDR3 is built from 12 residues. CDR1 is DFQATT, CDR2 SNEGSKA, per germline (reference sequence). In DNA, the CDR3 is TGCAGTGCTAAGAACGGGAATTCACCCCTCCACTTT. It specifies CSAKNGNSPLHF.

This clonotype came up a few times. The rearrangement uses TRBV25-1 and TRBJ1-1; 8 nucleotides agree with TRBD1. V shed 4 bases, J shed 5 bases, and the junction held 24 bases outside the gene matches. This CDR3 has 20 amino acids. Germline V CDR1 and CDR2: MGHDK, SYGVNS. The CDR3 protein is CASSAQRGLGQGAFRTEAFF. The CDR3, as DNA: TGTGCCAGCAGTGCCCAGAGGGGGCTCGGACAGGGCGCCTTTCGGACTGAAGCTTTCTTT.

The rearrangement uses TRBV28 and TRBJ1-4; D gene ambiguous. This CDR3 comprises 13 residues. The V gene lost 5 bases and the J gene lost 5 bases, with 9 bases spanning the gap. Germline CDR1 reads MDHEN; CDR2 reads SYDVKM. The CDR3 bases are TGTGCCAGCAGTCTATCCTGGAATGAAAAACTGTTTTTT. Its protein product is CASSLSWNEKLFF.

V is TRBV3-1 and J is TRBJ2-2; D remains unclear. V dropped 1 base and J dropped 0 bases, with 6 bases sitting between them. CDR3 length: 15 amino acids. Germline-derived CDR1 and CDR2 are LGHDT and YNNKEL (reference sequence). The CDR3 reads CASSQVSANTGELFF. The DNA for the CDR3 is TGTGCCAGCAGCCAAGTTTCCGCGAACACCGGGGAGCTGTTTTTT.

This clonotype was counted only a few times. The rearrangement links TRBV18 to TRBJ2-1; 15 nucleotides match TRBD2. The V gene's germline CDR1 is KGHSH and CDR2 LQKENI. The CDR3 loop spans 14 amino acids. The ends lost 3 bases at V and 9 bases at J; junction bases unmatched: 0. CDR3 sequence: CASSPGLAGGEQFF. The CDR3 region has the DNA TGTGCCAGCTCACCGGGACTAGCGGGGGGTGAGCAGTTCTTC.